Presented here are 13 T cell receptor beta chains from one specimen sequenced in a study of OX40 agonist ivuxolimab in advanced cancers. Sequenced by immunoSEQ multiplex PCR; TCRdb stores in-frame clones only, minus some. Found here are tens of thousands of clones, around 90% of them singletons; the top ten hold 13% to 15%. The material was CD4+ or CD8+ T cells sorted from blood, obtained in a trial of the OX40 agonist ivuxolimab. All receptors derive from an adult with an advanced solid tumor such as melanoma, head and neck, liver or kidney cancer.

This clone counts as medium-sized. The chain carries TRBV6-4 and TRBJ1-5; no clear D. The CDR3 runs 17 residues. V was cut by 4 bases and J by 3 bases, with 19 bases left in between. Germline V gene lookup returns CDR1 MRHNA and CDR2 SNTAGT. DNA of the CDR3: TGTGCCAGCAGTGTAATGTTGTGGAAGGCCTTCAATCAGCCCCAGCATTTT. It yields the protein CASSVMLWKAFNQPQHF.

V usage is TRBV28 and J usage is TRBJ2-1; 7 bases are a match to TRBD2. Germline loops: CDR1 MDHEN, CDR2 SYDVKM. The CDR3 runs 16 residues. V trimming: 5 bases; J trimming: 2 bases; junction bases outside the gene matches: 9. In nucleotides, the CDR3 is TGTGCCAGCAGTCCCCCTATAGCGGGTCCCTACAATGAGCAGTTCTTC. Translation: CASSPPIAGPYNEQFF.

This chain links TRBV4-1 with TRBJ2-3; D is uncertain. Trimming took 1 base from V and 4 from J, leaving 12 bases between them. This CDR3 is 15 amino acids long. Germline V lookup: CDR1 MGHRA, CDR2 YSYEKL. CDR3 DNA sequence: TGCGCCAGCAGCCAAGGAGAAGTAGCACCAGATACGCAGTATTTT. Its translation: CASSQGEVAPDTQYF.

This CDR3 is CASSALAVPSSYNEQFF. The DNA for the CDR3 is TGTGCCAGCAGCGCGTTAGCGGTCCCGAGCTCCTACAATGAGCAGTTCTTC. This chain uses TRBV9 with TRBJ2-1; D might be TRBD2 (6 bases). Per the germline V gene, CDR1 is SGDLS and CDR2 is YYNGEE. The CDR3 sequence is 17 residues long. V shed 3 bases and J shed 0 bases, with 16 bases lying between them.

In the case of this clone: The junction departs from the called germline gene at one end, perhaps through a read error. The CDR3 DNA follows: TGTGCCAGCAGTTTGGGACAGGGGAACGCCGGGGAGCTGTTTTTT. Amino acid sequence: CASSLGQGNAGELFF. The chain uses TRBV27 and TRBJ2-2, with 10 bases lining up with TRBD1. This CDR3 has 15 amino acids. CDR1 and CDR2 from the germline V gene are MNHEY and SMNVEV (reference sequence).

V usage is TRBV14 and J usage is TRBJ2-3; D remains unclear. The V gene lost 4 bases and the J gene lost 10 bases, with 12 bases spanning the gap. The CDR3 length is 12 residues. The germline CDR1 and CDR2 sequences are SGHDN and FVKESK. This chain's CDR3 is CASSLEFGPQYF. In DNA form, the CDR3 reads TGTGCCAGCAGCCTTGAATTCGGGCCGCAGTATTTT.

This sequence joins TRBV15 and TRBJ2-2; D perhaps matches TRBD1 (5 bases). The CDR3 is 13 residues long. Germline V lookup: CDR1 LNHNV, CDR2 YYDKDF (reference sequence). V was shortened by 0 bases and J by 9 bases, with 8 bases between the two germline ends. The CDR3 region is CATSRDRVRELFF. The CDR3 coding sequence is TGTGCCACCAGCAGAGACAGGGTCCGGGAGCTGTTTTTT.

The genes are TRBV4-1 and TRBJ2-7; maybe TRBD2 (6 bases). Germline lookup yields CDR1 MGHRA and CDR2 YSYEKL. The CDR3 runs 14 residues. V gave up 1 base and J gave up 6 bases, with 13 bases separating them. CDR3 amino acids: CASSQGPLATEQYF. In nucleotides, the CDR3 is TGCGCCAGCAGCCAAGGCCCGCTAGCGACCGAGCAGTACTTC.

The chain has TRBV2 and TRBJ2-7; no clear D gene. Germline V gene sequence: CDR1 SNHLY, CDR2 FYNNEI. Deletions cut 4 bases from V and 5 bases from J, with 9 bases between. The CDR3 covers 12 residues. The CDR3 DNA is TGTGCCAGCAGTGTCATGGGGAACGAGCAGTACTTC. This gives the protein CASSVMGNEQYF.

The chain has TRBV19 and TRBJ1-4, with TRBD1 identical over 7 bases. Unmatched junction bases numbered 18, after V lost 6 bases and J lost 8 bases. The CDR3 consists of 17 residues. Germline V CDR1 and CDR2: LNHDA, SQIVND (reference sequence). CDR3 in amino acids: CASRPMQGEESWEKLFF. DNA for the CDR3: TGTGCCAGTAGACCCATGCAGGGGGAGGAGAGTTGGGAAAAACTGTTTTTT.

CDR3 nucleotides: TGCGCCAGCAGCCAACCGACTAGCGTCACCGGGGAGCTGTTTTTT. Protein product: CASSQPTSVTGELFF. The genes are TRBV4-3 and TRBJ2-2; 8 nucleotides agree with TRBD2. Germline lookup yields CDR1 LGHNA and CDR2 YSLEER. The J segment lost 4 bases and the V segment lost 2 bases, leaving 3 bases of the junction unmatched. CDR3 length: 15 amino acids.

This chain connects TRBV11-2 to TRBJ2-3; unclear D gene. Trimming took 1 base from V and 6 from J, leaving 8 bases between them. CDR1 is SGHAT and CDR2 is FQNNGV in the germline V gene. This CDR3 has 13 amino acids. CDR3 in amino acids: CASSLVLADTQYF. The DNA of the CDR3 is TGTGCCAGCAGCTTAGTACTTGCCGATACGCAGTATTTT.

This clone came up once. The chain recombines TRBV27 with TRBJ2-5; D is unclear. This CDR3 has 13 amino acids. CDR1 is MNHEY, CDR2 SMNVEV, per germline (reference sequence). V was pared by 2 bases and J by 0 bases, with 4 bases between. The CDR3 reads CASSLQYQETQYF. In DNA, the CDR3 is TGTGCCAGCAGTTTACAGTACCAAGAGACCCAGTACTTC.